Listed below are T cell receptor beta chains from one sample, sequenced in a study of blood T cell repertoires in COVID-19. Sequencing was performed with immunoSEQ multiplex PCR; in TCRdb, only in-frame clones are kept and a portion is missing. The sample holds roughly 190,000 clones, more than 75% seen once. The sequencing input was peripheral blood. Every receptor here comes from a man in his forties with active or convalescent COVID-19. CDR3s include the opening cysteine and the closing phenylalanine or tryptophan. Fields, in order: D gene, CDR3 length, J gene, clone size, V gene, CDR3 DNA, CDR3 protein. D genes are given only for firm matches. Size is stated for part of the rows, as once, few or many counts, or as a class when the clone is expanded.

>-|13|TRBJ2-5|-|TRBV29-1
TGCAGCGTTGGGGTGGGGGGAATTGAGACCCAGTACTTC
CSVGVGGIETQYF
>-|15|TRBJ1-4|-|TRBV11-2
TGTGCCAGCAGGCCGACTTCAGGGGTCCTCGAAAAACTGTTTTTT
CASRPTSGVLEKLFF
>-|15|TRBJ2-5|-|TRBV3-1/TRBV3-2
TGTGCCAGCAGCCAAGTGAGGCCCGGCGGGGAGACCCAGTACTTC
CASSQVRPGGETQYF
>-|12|TRBJ2-5|-|TRBV11-2
TGTGCCAGCACGCTCTCGGAAGAGACCCAGTACTTC
CASTLSEETQYF
>TRBD2|18|TRBJ2-1|-|TRBV6-4
TGTGCCAGCAGTCGAGTGGGGCTAGCGGGGTACTCCTACAATGAGCAGTTCTTC
CASSRVGLAGYSYNEQFF
>-|15|TRBJ2-6|-|TRBV6-4
TGTGCCAGCAGCAGATCGGGGGCTGGGGCCAACGTCCTGACTTTC
CASSRSGAGANVLTF
>-|16|TRBJ1-5|-|TRBV19
TGTGCCAGTATTCCCACAGCCACGTTCCTCAATCAGCCCCAGCATTTT
CASIPTATFLNQPQHF
>TRBD1|13|TRBJ1-5|few|TRBV2
TGTGCCAGCAGCAGGGGGGGCAATCAGCCCCAGCATTTT
CASSRGGNQPQHF
>-|18|TRBJ1-1|-|TRBV5-6
TGTGCCAGCAGTTTCCTCCTCGCGGGCCAGGCCCCCTACACTGAAGCTTTCTTT
CASSFLLAGQAPYTEAFF
>TRBD1|14|TRBJ2-3|-|TRBV9
TGTGCCAGCAGCGGGGACAGTCGCACAGATACGCAGTATTTT
CASSGDSRTDTQYF
>-|13|TRBJ2-5|once|TRBV7-3
TGTGCCAGCAGCTTAACGTTGGAACAGGCCCAGTACTTC
CASSLTLEQAQYF
>-|14|TRBJ2-3|-|TRBV7-2
TGTGCCAGCAGCTTAGCGGGGAGGACAGATACGCAGTATTTT
CASSLAGRTDTQYF
>TRBD2|16|TRBJ2-3|-|TRBV7-2
TGTGCCAGCAGTGGTCCCAGCGGGGGGGCAGCAGATACGCAGTATTTT
CASSGPSGGAADTQYF
>TRBD1|13|TRBJ2-7|-|TRBV29-1
TGCAGCGTTCTAGGGGACAGAGTCTACGAGCAGTACTTC
CSVLGDRVYEQYF
>TRBD2|16|TRBJ2-1|-|TRBV24-1
TGTGCCACCAGTGATGGGGGACTAGCGCGGAACAATGAGCAGTTCTTC
CATSDGGLARNNEQFF
>TRBD1|15|TRBJ2-5|once|TRBV29-1
TGCAGCGTTGGAGGGACAGGCCTCCCTCGGATGGCCCAGTACTTC
CSVGGTGLPRMAQYF
>TRBD2|16|TRBJ2-1|-|TRBV18
TGTGCCAGCTCCGCGCTCCTAGCGGGGGTGAACAATGAGCAGTTCTTC
CASSALLAGVNNEQFF
>TRBD2|15|TRBJ2-3|-|TRBV7-8
TGTGCCAGCAGCAGCGACGGGGGGAGCACAGATACGCAGTATTTT
CASSSDGGSTDTQYF
>TRBD2|15|TRBJ2-7|-|TRBV28
TGTGCCAGCAGTGAAACTAGCGGGAGAGCCTACGAGCAGTACTTC
CASSETSGRAYEQYF
>-|13|TRBJ1-6|-|TRBV30
TGTGCCTGGAGTAACAATCCAAATTCACCCCTCCACTTT
CAWSNNPNSPLHF
>-|12|TRBJ1-2|-|TRBV5-6
TGTGCCAGCAGCTTCACCCCAGGGGGCTACACCTTC
CASSFTPGGYTF
>TRBD1|14|TRBJ1-5|-|TRBV6-5
TGTGCCAGCAGTCTACAGGGGTTAATTCAGCCCCAGCATTTT
CASSLQGLIQPQHF
>TRBD1|13|TRBJ1-2|-|TRBV19
TGTGCCAGCCGGGACAGGGGGCTCTATGGCTACACCTTC
CASRDRGLYGYTF
>TRBD2|15|TRBJ2-1|-|TRBV6-4
TGTGCCAGCAGCACTAGCGGGGGGGCCGGCAATGAGCAGTTCTTC
CASSTSGGAGNEQFF